One sample yielded the 29 T cell receptor beta chains listed below, sequenced in a study of T cell responses to AZD1222 COVID-19 vaccine. Profiled with immunoSEQ multiplex PCR; TCRdb holds only in-frame clones, not every one. The sample holds around 130,000 clones, 80% to 90% seen once. The source was peripheral blood, collected 28 days after the second AZD1222 dose. The receptors stem from an adult who received the AZD1222 COVID-19 vaccine.

The gene calls are TRBV5-1 and TRBJ1-1; 7 bases are a match to TRBD1. Trimming cost V 3 bases and J 0 bases; bases outside gene matches: 11. Per germline, CDR1 SGHRS and CDR2 YFSETQ. The CDR3 runs 17 residues. The CDR3 protein is CASSWAPGQTLNTEAFF. Here the CDR3 DNA reads TGCGCCAGCAGCTGGGCGCCGGGACAGACCCTGAACACTGAAGCTTTCTTT.

The rearrangement uses TRBV9 and TRBJ1-2; no definite D call. CDR3 size: 13 residues. CDR1 and CDR2 from the germline V gene are SGDLS and YYNGEE. The V end lost 3 bases, the J end lost 1 base, and 7 bases lay between the germline ends. The CDR3 loop is CASSADGNYGYTF. The CDR3 DNA is TGTGCCAGCAGCGCTGACGGTAACTATGGCTACACCTTC.

V and J are TRBV7-2 and TRBJ2-3; D might be TRBD2 (5 bases). Germline assignment: CDR1 SGHTA and CDR2 FQGNSA. V was pared by 5 bases and J by 4 bases, with 13 bases between. The CDR3 runs to 14 residues. The CDR3 sequence is CASSQALSADTQYF. CDR3 sequence (DNA): TGTGCCAGCAGCCAAGCGCTTAGCGCAGATACGCAGTATTTT.

The CDR3 region is CASSLGKNNEQFF. Written as DNA, the CDR3 is TGTGCCAGCAGCTTAGGCAAAAACAATGAGCAGTTCTTC. The gene calls are TRBV11-2 and TRBJ2-1; D gene uncertain. Trimming stripped 1 base from V and 5 bases from J, with 6 bases between. The CDR3 is 13 amino acids. Germline-derived CDR1 and CDR2 are SGHAT and FQNNGV.

The rearrangement joins TRBV11-2 to TRBJ1-5; maybe TRBD1 (6 bases). The germline V gene has CDR1 SGHAT and CDR2 FQNNGV. This CDR3 spans 13 amino acids. Deletions cut 2 bases from V and 6 bases from J, with 8 bases between. The CDR3 spells CASSLYRAQPQHF. Written as DNA, the CDR3 is TGTGCCAGCAGCTTATACAGGGCTCAGCCCCAGCATTTT.

The chain links TRBV19 to TRBJ1-2; D not resolved. This CDR3 spans 13 amino acids. Germline CDR1 reads LNHDA; CDR2 reads SQIVND (reference sequence). The V and J ends lost 4 bases and 2 bases respectively, with 8 bases between them. Here the CDR3 reads CASSTQANYGYTF. The DNA for the CDR3 is TGTGCCAGTAGTACCCAGGCGAACTATGGCTACACCTTC.

The CDR3 DNA sequence: TGCGCCAGCAGCCTTGACAGTCATAGCAATCAGCCCCAGCATTTT. This encodes CASSLDSHSNQPQHF. The chain recombines TRBV5-1 with TRBJ1-5, with a weak D call TRBD1 (5 bases). Germline CDR1 reads SGHRS; CDR2 reads YFSETQ. CDR3 length: 15 residues. V lost 4 bases, J lost 0 bases, and 11 bases lay in between.

In this sample, this clone is medium-sized (0.01 to 0.1%). The V gene is TRBV7-8, the J gene TRBJ2-1; 10 bases match TRBD2. CDR3 length: 15 residues. V shed 5 bases, J shed 6 bases, and the junction held 7 bases outside the gene matches. Germline lookup yields CDR1 SGHVS and CDR2 FQNEAQ. The CDR3, as DNA: TGTGCCAGCAGCCCCGGGACTAGCGTGTTCAATGAGCAGTTCTTC. This codes for CASSPGTSVFNEQFF.

V usage is TRBV29-1 and J usage is TRBJ1-1, with 7 bases lining up with TRBD1. V lost 4 bases to trimming and J lost 3 bases; unmatched junction nucleotides: 5. The CDR3 spans 13 residues. CDR1 is SQVTM and CDR2 is ANQGSEA in the germline V gene. The CDR3, as DNA: TGCAGCGTTGTCAGGGGGAGAGACACTGAAGCTTTCTTT. Amino acid sequence: CSVVRGRDTEAFF.

This clone has just one count. This chain joins TRBV19 and TRBJ1-4, with D perhaps matching TRBD1 (5 bases). Germline V gives CDR1 LNHDA, CDR2 SQIVND (reference sequence). V lost 5 bases to trimming and J lost 4 bases, with 14 bases between them. The CDR3 has 15 amino acids. The CDR3 reads CASSVWDQFNEKLFF. The CDR3 region has the DNA TGTGCCAGTAGTGTATGGGACCAGTTTAATGAAAAACTGTTTTTT.

The chain combines TRBV2 with TRBJ1-5, with D perhaps matching TRBD1 (5 bases). Germline V lookup: CDR1 SNHLY, CDR2 FYNNEI. CDR3 length: 14 residues. Trimming removed 6 bases from V and 6 bases from J, with 15 bases in between. The CDR3 loop is CASSGTFVGQPQHF. Written as DNA, the CDR3 is TGTGCCAGCAGCGGGACTTTTGTTGGTCAGCCCCAGCATTTT.

J is TRBJ1-1 and V is TRBV9, with D perhaps matching TRBD1 (5 bases). The CDR3 runs to 15 residues. The V gene's germline CDR1 is SGDLS and CDR2 YYNGEE. The V end was cut by 8 bases, the J end by 0 bases, with 17 bases between. DNA for the CDR3: TGTGCCAGTAACCCGGAGGGACGGATGAACACTGAAGCTTTCTTT. Amino acids: CASNPEGRMNTEAFF. The full variable domain, in which reference TRBV9 and TRBJ1-1 provide the parts outside the CDR3, is DSGVTQTPKHLITATGQRVTLRCSPRSGDLSVYWYQQSLDQGLQFLIQYYNGEERAKGNILERFSAQQFPDLHSELNLSSLELGDSALYFCASNPEGRMNTEAFFGQGTRLTVV.

J is TRBJ2-7 and V is TRBV27, with TRBD1 as a possible D gene (6 bases). Germline V gene data show CDR1 as MNHEY and CDR2 as SMNVEV (reference sequence). With 4 bases removed from V and 6 bases from J, the gap between germline ends came to 13 bases. The CDR3 totals 13 residues. The CDR3 coding sequence is TGTGCCAGCAGTTGGGGGCTAGCCGGCGAGCAGTACTTC. It specifies CASSWGLAGEQYF.

This chain connects TRBV11-2 to TRBJ2-7, with D unresolved. Germline V lookup: CDR1 SGHAT, CDR2 FQNNGV. The CDR3 length is 13 residues. With 0 bases removed from V and 6 bases from J, the gap between germline ends came to 9 bases. Here the CDR3 reads CASSLEFGGEQYF. CDR3 in DNA: TGTGCCAGCAGCTTAGAATTCGGCGGCGAGCAGTACTTC.

CDR3 sequence (DNA): TGTGCCAGCAGGCAGGGAGGATACAATGAGCAGTTCTTC. Residues: CASRQGGYNEQFF. V usage is TRBV28 and J usage is TRBJ2-1; tentative D call: TRBD2 (6 bases). V lost 6 bases to trimming and J lost 4 bases, with 10 bases between them. The germline CDR1 and CDR2 sequences are MDHEN and SYDVKM. This CDR3 has 13 residues.

The rearrangement links TRBV30 to TRBJ1-5, with D possibly matching TRBD1 (5 bases). This CDR3 is built from 15 residues. V gave up 2 bases and J gave up 0 bases, with 11 bases separating them. Germline V gene lookup returns CDR1 GTSNPN and CDR2 SVGIG (reference sequence). CDR3 in DNA: TGTGCCTGGAGTTTAGGTGGGGGTAGCAATCAGCCCCAGCATTTT. Translation: CAWSLGGGSNQPQHF. The full variable domain, rest sourced from reference TRBV30 and TRBJ1-5, is SQTIHQWPATLVQPVGSPLSLECTVEGTSNPNLYWYRQAAGRGLQLLFYSVGIGQISSEVPQNLSASRPQDRQFILSSKKLLLSDSGFYLCAWSLGGGSNQPQHFGDGTRLSIL.

The chain recombines TRBV7-2 with TRBJ2-5; 8 nucleotides agree with TRBD1. Germline V gene data show CDR1 as SGHTA and CDR2 as FQGNSA. V shed 5 bases, J shed 5 bases, and the junction held 4 bases outside the gene matches. The CDR3 is made up of 13 amino acids. Here the CDR3 DNA reads TGTGCCAGCAGCCGCAGGGGGCTGGAGACCCAGTACTTC. Its translation: CASSRRGLETQYF.

CDR3 protein: CASSHPGRGGPPGVGYTF. The CDR3, as DNA: TGCGCCAGCAGCCACCCCGGAAGGGGGGGCCCTCCGGGGGTTGGCTACACCTTC. The rearrangement uses TRBV4-1 and TRBJ1-2, with D perhaps TRBD1 (6 bases). This CDR3 has 18 residues. Per the germline V gene, CDR1 is MGHRA and CDR2 is YSYEKL. Trimming cost V 3 bases and J 7 bases, with 27 bases left between them.

The chain joins TRBV10-3 to TRBJ2-1; 9 bases map to TRBD1. Germline CDR1 ENHRY, CDR2 SYGVKD. There are 17 residues in the CDR3. The V gene end was trimmed by 5 bases and the J gene end by 0 bases; junction bases not matched to a gene: 8. CDR3 in DNA: TGTGCCATCAGTTCTGCCGGGACAGGGAGCTCCTACAATGAGCAGTTCTTC. Its translation: CAISSAGTGSSYNEQFF.

CDR3 sequence: CASGPGQGSSPLHF. The CDR3 DNA reads as TGTGCTAGTGGTCCCGGGCAGGGGAGTTCACCCCTCCACTTT. The gene calls are TRBV12-5 and TRBJ1-6; D might be TRBD1 (6 bases). This CDR3 is built from 14 residues. The V and J ends lost 5 bases and 9 bases respectively, with 14 bases between them. The germline CDR1 and CDR2 sequences are LGHNT and FRNRAP.

The J gene is TRBJ2-2, the V gene TRBV27, with 9 bases lining up with TRBD2. V trimming: 6 bases; J trimming: 4 bases; junction bases outside the gene matches: 6. Germline V lookup: CDR1 MNHEY, CDR2 SMNVEV (reference sequence). The CDR3 extends over 15 amino acids. The CDR3 bases are TGTGCCAGCAGGGGCGGGGGGGCAGTCACCGGGGAGCTGTTTTTT. Protein sequence: CASRGGGAVTGELFF.

This chain connects TRBV7-8 to TRBJ2-7; 8 bases agree with TRBD1. The CDR3 extends over 15 amino acids. V lost 5 bases to trimming and J lost 5 bases; unmatched junction nucleotides: 11. CDR1 is SGHVS, CDR2 FQNEAQ, per germline. Written as DNA, the CDR3 is TGTGCCAGCAGCCCCCGGGGAGGACAGGGCCACGAGCAGTACTTC. Translation: CASSPRGGQGHEQYF. The variable domain in full, with the rest retrieved from reference TRBV7-8 and TRBJ2-7, is GAGVSQSPRYKVAKRGQDVALRCDPISGHVSLFWYQQALGQGPEFLTYFQNEAQLDKSGLPSDRFFAERPEGSVSTLKIQRTQQEDSAVYLCASSPRGGQGHEQYFGPGTRLTVT.

The chain has TRBV5-4 and TRBJ1-1, with 7 bases lining up with TRBD1. The CDR3 loop spans 15 amino acids. Germline CDR1 is SGHNT and CDR2 is YYREEE (reference sequence). The ends lost 2 bases at V and 3 bases at J; junction bases unmatched: 7. The CDR3: CASSFDRAGDTEAFF. Here the CDR3 DNA reads TGTGCCAGCAGCTTCGACAGGGCCGGGGACACTGAAGCTTTCTTT.

The chain couples TRBV5-1 to TRBJ2-3, with D uncertain. Trimming took 1 base from V and 5 from J, leaving 2 bases between them. The V gene's germline CDR1 is SGHRS and CDR2 YFSETQ. This CDR3 region has 11 residues. The CDR3 nucleotides read TGCGCCAGCAGCTTGAAAGATACGCAGTATTTT. Protein: CASSLKDTQYF.

The V and J genes are TRBV3-1 (or the pseudogene TRBV3-2) and TRBJ2-5, with D perhaps TRBD2 (5 bases). Germline V gene lookup returns CDR1 LGHDT and CDR2 YNNKEL (reference sequence). The CDR3 is 14 residues long. Between the trimmed V and J ends, which lost 8 bases and 5 bases, there was a span of 18 bases. CDR3 loop: CASGWARPGETQYF. In DNA form, the CDR3 reads TGTGCCAGCGGATGGGCCCGCCCGGGGGAGACCCAGTACTTC.

V usage is TRBV4-1 and J usage is TRBJ1-1, with a weak D call TRBD1 (5 bases). V was shortened by 4 bases and J by 1 base, with 13 bases between the two germline ends. CDR3 size: 15 residues. Germline V lookup: CDR1 MGHRA, CDR2 YSYEKL. The CDR3 spells CASSPVGVTNTEAFF. CDR3 coding DNA: TGCGCCAGCAGCCCTGTGGGGGTGACGAACACTGAAGCTTTCTTT.

CDR3 nucleotides: TGTGCCAGCAGTTTAGCTCAGCATGGCTACACCTTC. It specifies CASSLAQHGYTF. The J gene is TRBJ1-2, the V gene TRBV28; D unclear. CDR1 and CDR2 (germline): MDHEN, SYDVKM. The CDR3 has 12 amino acids. Trimming removed 2 bases at V and 6 bases at J, with 7 bases between.

V and J are TRBV19 and TRBJ1-1; D is perhaps TRBD1 (5 bases). This CDR3 spans 14 amino acids. The V gene lost 4 bases and the J gene lost 1 base, with 10 bases spanning the gap. The germline V gene encodes CDR1 LNHDA and CDR2 SQIVND (reference sequence). CDR3 loop: CASSTGTANTEAFF. In nucleotides, the CDR3 is TGTGCCAGTAGTACTGGGACGGCGAACACTGAAGCTTTCTTT.

The chain is built from TRBV7-2 and TRBJ1-2; 12 positions match TRBD1. V shed 0 bases and J 6 bases; nucleotides not matched to a gene: 2. The germline V gene has CDR1 SGHTA and CDR2 FQGNSA. The CDR3 consists of 15 residues. The CDR3 sequence: CASSLAGTGGNGYTF. For the CDR3, the DNA is TGTGCCAGCAGCTTAGCAGGGACAGGGGGCAATGGCTACACCTTC.